This T cell receptor (beta chain) was recorded in a study of regulatory T cells in long-lasting Graves disease. Study conclusions and caveats: Patients with persistent disease showed a bias toward TRBV28, TRBJ1-2 and TRBJ2-5. TCR diversity was lower in persistent Graves' patients than in newly diagnosed ones.

This clonotype was seen a single time. Its antigen remains unidentified. Compared with germline, one end of the junction differs, possibly owing to a read error. The CDR3 is 15 amino acids. CDR1 and CDR2 (germline): SGHAT, FQNNGV. Both iRepertoire HTBI primers and Arm-PCR of CDR3 regions were used to build the TCR beta libraries. TCRdb reprocessed the multiplex PCR reads with MiXCR, giving one entry per CDR3 protein. The table has 310,000 or so distinct CDR3 sequences, 22% seen once. Time point described: persistent/refractory GD, antithyroid drugs over 5 years with positive TRAb. PBMCs provided the RNA from which the TCR library was made. Blood from the periphery, nine milliliters in all, was drawn into EDTA tubes.

The sequence derives from a female donor with Graves disease. The source was peripheral blood mononuclear cells (PBMCs), collected when the disease was refractory, from a patient treated with antithyroid drugs. The chain joins TRBV11-2 to TRBJ2-7; 9 bases map to TRBD1. Here the CDR3 reads CASSLIRDRVYEQYF. The CDR3 DNA reads TGCGCCAGCAGCCTAATTCGGGACAGGGTCTACGAGCAGTACTTC.